Shown below are 23 T cell receptor beta chains from a single sample sequenced in a study of preoperative IRX-2 immunotherapy in early breast cancer. The table came from immunoSEQ multiplex PCR; TCRdb's copy has only in-frame clones and leaves some out. Of about 19,000 clones listed, approximately 86% were seen once; the top ten hold roughly 1.1%. The treatment: preoperative locoregional IRX-2 cytokine immunotherapy. The sample here was lymph node tissue, taken after IRX-2 immunotherapy. These receptors were taken from a human donor with breast cancer.

The CDR3 loop is CASSSPYPLSGSSYEQYF. CDR3 sequence (DNA): TGTGCCAGCTCCTCACCGTATCCCCTATCAGGGAGCTCCTACGAGCAGTACTTC. The chain combines TRBV18 with TRBJ2-7, with D perhaps assigned TRBD1 or TRBD2 (5 bases each). With 6 bases removed from V and 0 bases from J, the gap between germline ends came to 24 bases. There are 18 residues in the CDR3. Germline V lookup: CDR1 KGHSH, CDR2 LQKENI.

The chain has TRBV30 and TRBJ2-2; the D gene is possibly TRBD2 (5 bases). Germline V gene sequence: CDR1 GTSNPN, CDR2 SVGIG (reference sequence). This CDR3 comprises 16 residues. Between the trimmed V and J ends, which lost 1 base and 6 bases, there was a span of 18 bases. This CDR3 is CAWSGAVPAGPGELFF. CDR3 DNA sequence: TGTGCCTGGAGTGGGGCCGTTCCGGCGGGTCCCGGGGAGCTGTTTTTT.

The chain couples TRBV10-2 to TRBJ2-2, with D maybe TRBD2 (6 bases). Germline V gives CDR1 WSHSY, CDR2 SAAADI. The germline V and J ends were trimmed by 8 bases and 4 bases, with 14 bases remaining between them. The CDR3 loop spans 14 amino acids. CDR3: CASASSGSTGELFF. The CDR3 nucleotides read TGCGCCAGCGCGAGTAGCGGATCCACCGGGGAGCTGTTTTTT.

This chain links TRBV12-5 with TRBJ2-5; 8 bases match TRBD1. The CDR3 is 12 residues long. Germline values: CDR1 LGHNT, CDR2 FRNRAP. The CDR3 loop is CASKQGAETQYF. The CDR3 region has the DNA TGTGCCAGCAAGCAGGGGGCTGAGACCCAGTACTTC.

The chain employs TRBV4-1 and TRBJ2-2; 8 bases align to TRBD2. V lost 0 bases and J lost 1; bases outside the gene matches: 4. The V gene's germline CDR1 is MGHRA and CDR2 YSYEKL. This CDR3 is built from 17 residues. DNA for the CDR3: TGCGCCAGCAGCCAAGATCCTCGGGGGGGGAACACCGGGGAGCTGTTTTTT. It codes for CASSQDPRGGNTGELFF.

The V and J genes are TRBV18 and TRBJ2-5; possibly TRBD1 for D (5 bases). CDR3 length: 14 residues. V lost 0 bases and J lost 5, with 10 bases in between. Germline V gene data show CDR1 as KGHSH and CDR2 as LQKENI. The CDR3 loop is CASSPPNRQETQYF. The DNA of the CDR3 is TGTGCCAGCTCACCACCTAACAGACAGGAGACCCAGTACTTC.

The genes are TRBV7-6 and TRBJ2-2; 7 nucleotides match TRBD2. Trimming removed 3 bases from V and 6 bases from J; junction bases left unmatched: 7. Germline CDR1 is SGHVS and CDR2 is FNYEAQ. This CDR3 contains 15 residues. The CDR3 region is CASSFPSGSAGELFF. The CDR3 DNA reads as TGTGCCAGCAGCTTTCCTAGCGGTTCGGCCGGGGAGCTGTTTTTT.

The chain has TRBV6-8 and TRBJ1-4; D is ambiguous. Trimming shortened V by 0 bases and J by 8 bases, and 7 bases separated the two germline ends. The CDR3 spans 13 residues. Per the germline V gene, CDR1 is MNHGY and CDR2 is SAAAGT. This CDR3 reads CASSYSKREKLFF. CDR3 sequence (DNA): TGTGCCAGCAGTTACTCGAAAAGGGAAAAACTGTTTTTT.

This clone was seen once. The chain has TRBV14 and TRBJ1-3; D is ambiguous. Between the trimmed V and J ends, which lost 4 bases and 0 bases, there was a span of 7 bases. The CDR3 is made up of 14 amino acids. Per the germline V gene, CDR1 is SGHDN and CDR2 is FVKESK. The DNA of the CDR3 is TGTGCCAGCAGCCCGCGTCTCTCTGGAAACACCATATATTTT. Amino acids: CASSPRLSGNTIYF.

This chain joins TRBV7-1 and TRBJ2-1; 9 bases align to TRBD2. TRBV7-1 is treated as an ORF (open reading frame) with a function not yet certain. With 4 bases clipped from V and 10 bases from J, the junction kept 11 bases outside the gene matches. The CDR3 consists of 15 residues. The CDR3 region is CASSLESSGTLEQFF. The CDR3 bases are TGTGCCAGCAGCTTAGAGTCTAGCGGGACTCTCGAGCAGTTCTTC.

The rearrangement uses TRBV18 and TRBJ1-3; D is uncertain. Germline-derived CDR1 and CDR2 are KGHSH and LQKENI. The CDR3 has 16 residues. V lost 1 base, J lost 0 bases, and 10 bases lay in between. For the CDR3, the DNA is TGTGCCAGCTCACCACTGATCCAGAGCTCTGGAAACACCATATATTTT. Encoded protein: CASSPLIQSSGNTIYF.

The rearrangement joins TRBV28 to TRBJ1-5; D unresolved. In germline, CDR1 is MDHEN, CDR2 SYDVKM. V gave up 3 bases and J gave up 5 bases, with 11 bases separating them. The CDR3 loop spans 14 amino acids. As DNA, the CDR3 is TGTGCCAGCAGTTTGCGTGGCACCCATCAGCCCCAGCATTTT. This gives the protein CASSLRGTHQPQHF.

The table lists this clone with a few counts. V gene TRBV15 combines with J gene TRBJ1-3, with D possibly TRBD1 on 5 matching bases. This CDR3 has 16 residues. V was shortened by 3 bases and J by 1 base, with 13 bases between the two germline ends. Germline V CDR1 and CDR2: LNHNV, YYDKDF (reference sequence). CDR3 sequence reads: CATSRARGGSGNTIYF. CDR3 coding DNA: TGTGCCACCAGCAGGGCCCGCGGGGGTTCTGGAAACACCATATATTTT.

The genes are TRBV19 and TRBJ1-4; D not resolved. V was pared by 5 bases and J by 7 bases, with 17 bases between. In germline, CDR1 is LNHDA, CDR2 SQIVND (reference sequence). There are 15 residues in the CDR3. CDR3 nucleotide sequence: TGTGCCAGTAGTTCCCGATCCTTGATGGGTGAAAAACTGTTTTTT. This sequence encodes CASSSRSLMGEKLFF.

This chain uses TRBV18 with TRBJ1-4; tentatively, D is TRBD1 (5 bases). Germline V gene lookup returns CDR1 KGHSH and CDR2 LQKENI. The CDR3 contains 14 residues. V lost 4 bases to trimming and J lost 3 bases, with 9 bases between them. The CDR3 spells CASSLRGSNEKLFF. CDR3 in DNA: TGTGCCAGCTCACTTCGGGGGTCTAATGAAAAACTGTTTTTT.

The V and J genes are TRBV2 and TRBJ2-7; D is ambiguous. This CDR3 comprises 12 residues. CDR1 is SNHLY and CDR2 is FYNNEI in the germline V gene. The germline V and J ends were trimmed by 5 bases and 7 bases, with 12 bases remaining between them. In DNA, the CDR3 is TGTGCCAGCAGTTGGGGTTCTTGGGAGCAGTACTTC. It encodes CASSWGSWEQYF.

J is TRBJ2-2 and V is TRBV11-3; 8 bases match TRBD1. Trimming removed 2 bases from V and 9 bases from J; junction bases left unmatched: 8. Germline-derived CDR1 and CDR2 are SGHNT and YENEEA. The CDR3 has 15 amino acids. The CDR3 nucleotides are TGTGCCAGCAGCTTACGAGACAGGGGATCCAGGGAGCTGTTTTTT. This translates into CASSLRDRGSRELFF.

The gene calls are TRBV28 and TRBJ1-5; maybe TRBD1 (5 bases). Looked up from germline, CDR1 is MDHEN and CDR2 is SYDVKM. There are 15 residues in the CDR3. V was shortened by 3 bases and J by 0 bases, with 9 bases between the two germline ends. The CDR3 coding sequence is TGTGCCAGCAGTTTGACAGTGTCTAGCAATCAGCCCCAGCATTTT. It encodes CASSLTVSSNQPQHF.

V and J are TRBV9 and TRBJ2-7, with TRBD2 identical over 11 bases. Germline V gene data show CDR1 as SGDLS and CDR2 as YYNGEE. V trimming: 0 bases; J trimming: 7 bases; junction bases outside the gene matches: 9. The CDR3 is 16 residues long. CDR3 coding DNA: TGTGCCAGCAGCGTAGAGCCACTAGCGGGGGCAGGAGAGCAGTACTTC. Translating gives CASSVEPLAGAGEQYF. Filled out from reference TRBV9 and TRBJ2-7, the complete variable domain reads DSGVTQTPKHLITATGQRVTLRCSPRSGDLSVYWYQQSLDQGLQFLIQYYNGEERAKGNILERFSAQQFPDLHSELNLSSLELGDSALYFCASSVEPLAGAGEQYFGPGTRLTVT.

The rearrangement uses TRBV10-2 and TRBJ2-1; the match to TRBD2 covers 9 bases. Germline assignment: CDR1 WSHSY and CDR2 SAAADI. Germline trimming cut 0 bases from V and 2 bases from J; bases unmatched to any gene: 2. This CDR3 has 16 amino acids. CDR3 sequence (DNA): TGCGCCAGCAGTGAGTCTAGCGGGAGCCCCTACAATGAGCAGTTCTTC. Translated, it gives CASSESSGSPYNEQFF.

The gene calls are TRBV7-7 and TRBJ1-4; D not certain. The V end lost 0 bases, the J end lost 7 bases, and 9 bases lay between the germline ends. The CDR3 sequence is 14 residues long. In germline, CDR1 is SSHAT, CDR2 FNYEAQ (reference sequence). The CDR3 spells CASSLATRGEKLFF. DNA for the CDR3: TGTGCCAGCAGCTTAGCTACTCGGGGTGAAAAACTGTTTTTT.

The rearrangement joins TRBV6-8 to TRBJ2-2; D may correspond to TRBD1 or TRBD2 (6 bases each). The CDR3 has 15 residues. Trimming took 5 bases from V and 5 from J, leaving 15 bases between them. Germline V gives CDR1 MNHGY, CDR2 SAAAGT. Here the CDR3 DNA reads TGTGCCAGCAGTCCTCACAGGGACTCAACCGGGGAGCTGTTTTTT. Amino acids: CASSPHRDSTGELFF.

This clone has more than one count but fewer than ten. The chain combines TRBV19 with TRBJ2-7; D may be TRBD2 (6 bases). CDR1 and CDR2 from the germline V gene are LNHDA and SQIVND (reference sequence). Between the trimmed V and J ends, which lost 2 bases and 3 bases, there was a span of 11 bases. The CDR3 loop spans 14 amino acids. CDR3 loop: CASSISGSVYEQYF. CDR3 nucleotide sequence: TGTGCCAGTAGTATATCCGGGAGTGTCTACGAGCAGTACTTC. The full variable domain, in which reference TRBV19 and TRBJ2-7 provide the parts outside the CDR3, is DGGITQSPKYLFRKEGQNVTLSCEQNLNHDAMYWYRQDPGQGLRLIYYSQIVNDFQKGDIAEGYSVSREKKESFPLTVTSAQKNPTAFYLCASSISGSVYEQYFGPGTRLTVT.